This T cell receptor beta chain was sequenced for a study of T cell repertoires in cytomegalovirus infection. Study as a whole: Both CMV infection and a matching HLA type were indicated by public TCR beta signatures.

TCRdb passed the reads through MiXCR, listing each CDR3 protein once. The data contain about 450,000 distinct CDR3 sequences, approximately 32% of them singletons. Per the germline V gene, CDR1 is DFQATT and CDR2 is SNEGSKA (reference sequence). The V gene lost 3 bases and the J gene lost 0 bases, with 9 bases spanning the gap. This CDR3 region has 14 residues. Overall study findings and caveats: Within the response measured ex vivo, HLA-C-restricted CMV-specific TCR beta clonotypes were dominant. Of the TCR beta families, the public ones yielded a cumulative frequency that identified carriers of CMV plus the relevant HLA.

Concerning this clonotype itself: Its antigen is as yet unknown.

The chain couples TRBV20-1 to TRBJ1-5; tentative D call: TRBD1 (5 bases). The receptor comes from a human donor in good health (CMV status not recorded). Some clones in this sample may be carry-over from other donors' samples. Sequencing input: PBMCs. The DNA for the CDR3 is TGCAGTGCTAGTCGGAGGGGTAGCAATCAGCCCCAGCATTTT. The encoded protein is CSASRRGSNQPQHF.